This T cell receptor (beta chain) was sequenced in a study of cytomegalovirus exposure and HLA in healthy donors. Across the whole study: It was reported in a later analysis that the same platform had been used for the approximately 110 validation repertoires as for the approximately 670 first-cohort repertoires.

Separate from the approximately 700-subject first cohort was the approximately 120-subject validation cohort, to which the donors belonged. Data came from immunoSEQ multiplex PCR; TCRdb stores just in-frame clones and leaves some out. This table holds 150,000 or so clones, 70% to 90% found once. Germline-derived CDR1 and CDR2 are SGHRS and YFSETQ. The CDR3 is 17 residues long. Trimming at V came to 3 bases and at J to 2 bases, leaving 4 bases not matched to a gene. Sequencing was performed on PBMCs. The V call is TRBV5-1, the J call TRBJ2-6; 11 positions match TRBD1. This TCR was sampled from a woman between 25 and 40 years old in good health and CMV-seropositive. The CDR3: CASSSGTGGTGANVLTF. CDR3 sequence (DNA): TGCGCCAGCAGCTCCGGGACAGGGGGAACTGGGGCCAACGTCCTGACTTTC.